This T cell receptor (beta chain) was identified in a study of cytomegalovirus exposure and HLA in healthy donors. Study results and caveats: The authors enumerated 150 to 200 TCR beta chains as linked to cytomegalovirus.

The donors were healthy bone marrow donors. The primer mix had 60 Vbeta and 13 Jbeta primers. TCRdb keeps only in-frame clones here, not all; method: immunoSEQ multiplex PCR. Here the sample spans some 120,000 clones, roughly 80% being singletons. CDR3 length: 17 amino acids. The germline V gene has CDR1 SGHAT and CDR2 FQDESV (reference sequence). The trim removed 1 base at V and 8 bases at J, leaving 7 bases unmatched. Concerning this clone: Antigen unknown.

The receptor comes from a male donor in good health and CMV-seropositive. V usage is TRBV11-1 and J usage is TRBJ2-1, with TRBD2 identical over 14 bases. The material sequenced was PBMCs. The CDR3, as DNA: TGTGCCAGCAGCTTAGTAGGGACTAGCGGGAGAGGATATGAGCAGTTCTTC. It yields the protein CASSLVGTSGRGYEQFF.